This entry describes one TCR beta chain. Its specific antigen is unknown. Base-call qualities are not available, and no considerably larger clone is one nucleotide away. The CDR3 regions of human TCRbeta chains were analyzed by immunosequencing. In the paper's pipeline: TCRs in the repertoires were compared against a reference library of SARS-CoV-2-specific TCRs that had been generated with the MIRA antigen-specificity platform. Breadth meant the fraction of unique TCRs that were SARS-CoV-2-associated, whereas depth meant the fraction of total T cells that were SARS-CoV-2-associated. Using the MIRA data, each spike-specific TCR was assigned both to the spike region to which the TCR was reactive and to a CD4 or CD8 class. Log10-transformed breadth and depth values were compared by one-way ANOVA with Sidak's multiple comparisons tests. TCRdb's version of the immuneACCESS table is confined to in-frame rearrangements and falls short of the full clone set. An unresolved V gene accounts for under half of the shortfall where checked; the remainder is of unknown origin. V, J and clone size reflect that table, while D and trimming were determined from the DNA. Within this sample are around 130,000 clones, with 86% of them counted one time only. The top ten clones comprise 12% of the sample.

This entry comes from a study of T cell responses to AZD1222 COVID-19 vaccine (dated by TCRdb to the early 2020s). Broadly, across the study: AZD1222 recipients given second doses at about 4 weeks or at about 12 weeks were pooled, since spike-specific TCR depth and breadth were not found to differ between the two schedules. A total of around 240 trial participants underwent TCR sequencing, of whom nearly 210 had received two doses of AZD1222 and some 25 had received two doses of the MenACWY control vaccine. Trial participants were enrolled by age into 18-55, 56-69 and 70-plus year subgroups, with roughly 160, 29 and 62 TCR-sequenced participants respectively. The full study reports these points: Conclusions about previously exposed vaccinees are limited because only five or six AZD1222 recipients were SARS-CoV-2 seropositive at baseline. No day 14 peak-response samples were available, so repertoires were characterized only after the peak T cell response. The 56-69-year group was small, and its depth increase did not reach significance, likely because of low power. After two AZD1222 doses, both the breadth and the depth of spike-specific TCRs were significantly higher than at day 0 and than in MenACWY recipients. Epitopes outside the regions mutated in the B.1.351 and B.1.1.7 variants were reportedly recognized by nearly half of the unique spike-specific TCRs. CD4 TCRs associated with the vaccine covered the entire spike protein, and the dominant responses were in regions 160-218 and 743-854. Participants were mostly white British and included more females than males, and it was suggested by the authors that clonal diversity may have been underestimated.

Explained via the paper, the time point label denotes: baseline before first vaccination. Vaccinee samples were obtained from the UK trials COV001 and COV002, which included a single-blind randomized controlled phase 2/3 trial of AZD1222 (ChAdOx1 nCoV-19) in healthy adults. For TCRbeta chain sequencing, PBMC samples from trial participants were taken at day 0 and at day 28 after the second dose. Its CDR3 holds 14 amino acids, cysteine through phenylalanine. The sequence is cut down to CDR3 DNA, 42 bases in frame from base 1. V is reduced by 3 bases and J by 3 bases, leaving a spacing of 9 bases between them. The germline V gene specifies MDHEN as CDR1 and SYDVKM as CDR2.

The starting material was peripheral blood, obtained on day 0 of AZD1222 vaccination. The clonotype comes from an adult in good health. The chain joins TRBV28 to TRBJ1-5; the best D guess is TRBD1, with 5 bases matching. CDR3 protein: CASSLTGANQPQHF. Read as DNA, the sequence is TGTGCCAGCAGTTTGACCGGGGCCAATCAGCCCCAGCATTTT.